The present T cell receptor beta chain was sequenced within a study of blood T cell repertoires in COVID-19. Method: immunoSEQ multiplex PCR; TCRdb's copy keeps in-frame clones and lacks some. The sample lists 250,000 or so clones; 75% to 90% were seen once. Germline CDR1 KGHSH, CDR2 LQKENI. V was trimmed by 2 bases and J by 6 bases, leaving 7 bases between them. CDR3 size: 13 residues. Participants, roughly 18 to 90 years old, spanned under 25 US areas. Individuals in the exposed group had encountered a COVID-19 case within 2 weeks preceding study entry. The TCR was taken from a woman aged 25 to 39 who had been exposed to COVID-19. The chain has TRBV18 and TRBJ1-4; D remains ambiguous. The sequencing input was PBMCs or T cells enriched from blood (not recorded which). Written as DNA, the CDR3 is TGTGCCAGCTCACCAGGGAGGGATGAAAAACTGTTTTTT. Its protein product is CASSPGRDEKLFF.